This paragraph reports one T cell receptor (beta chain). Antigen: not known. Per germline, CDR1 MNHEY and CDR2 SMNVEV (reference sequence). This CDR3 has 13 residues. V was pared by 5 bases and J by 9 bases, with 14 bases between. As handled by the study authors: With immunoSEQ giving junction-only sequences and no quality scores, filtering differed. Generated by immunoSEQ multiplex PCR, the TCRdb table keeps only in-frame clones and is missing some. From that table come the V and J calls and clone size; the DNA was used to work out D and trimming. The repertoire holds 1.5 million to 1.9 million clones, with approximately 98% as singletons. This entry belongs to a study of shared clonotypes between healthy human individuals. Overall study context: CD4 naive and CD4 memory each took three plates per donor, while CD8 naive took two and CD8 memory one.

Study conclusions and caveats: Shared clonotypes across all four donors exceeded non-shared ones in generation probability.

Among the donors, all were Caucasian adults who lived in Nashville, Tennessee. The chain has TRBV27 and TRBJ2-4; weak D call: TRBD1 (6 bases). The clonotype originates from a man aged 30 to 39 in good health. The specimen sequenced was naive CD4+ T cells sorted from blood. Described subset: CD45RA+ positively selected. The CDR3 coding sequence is TGTGCCAGCAGTCCCCCGAGGGGGTCCATTCAGTACTTC. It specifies CASSPPRGSIQYF.